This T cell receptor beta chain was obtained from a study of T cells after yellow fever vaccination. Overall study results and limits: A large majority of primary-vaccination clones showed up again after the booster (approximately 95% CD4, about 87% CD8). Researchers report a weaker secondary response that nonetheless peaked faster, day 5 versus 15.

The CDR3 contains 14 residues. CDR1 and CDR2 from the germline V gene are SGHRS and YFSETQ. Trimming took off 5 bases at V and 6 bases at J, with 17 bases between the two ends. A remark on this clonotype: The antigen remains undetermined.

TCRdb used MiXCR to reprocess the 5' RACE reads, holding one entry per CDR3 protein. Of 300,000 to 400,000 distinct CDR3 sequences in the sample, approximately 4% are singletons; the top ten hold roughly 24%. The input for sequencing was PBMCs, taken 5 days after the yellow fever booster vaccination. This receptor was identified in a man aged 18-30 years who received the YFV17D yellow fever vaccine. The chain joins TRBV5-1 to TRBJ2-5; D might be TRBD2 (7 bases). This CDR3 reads CASSWASGGQTQYF. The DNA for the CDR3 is TGCGCCAGCAGTTGGGCCTCGGGGGGCCAGACCCAGTACTTC.